Listed here is a single T cell receptor (beta chain). Its antigen is undetermined. Combining a sample-barcoded 5' primer with a J-beta primer mix, a second PCR ran for 7 to 11 cycles. MiXCR, run by TCRdb on the 5' RACE reads, gives a single entry per CDR3 protein. The sample consists of 1.8 million or so distinct CDR3 sequences, more than 35% of them appearing once. The data were taken from a study of blood T cells in healthy people across ages. Points from the study as a whole: Naive CD4+ cells and diversity were both higher in long-lived donors than in aged donors.

The CDR3 runs 15 residues. Germline lookup yields CDR1 LNHDA and CDR2 SQIVND (reference sequence). V shed 4 bases and J 6 bases; nucleotides not matched to a gene: 9. The chain recombines TRBV19 with TRBJ2-3, with 8 positions matching TRBD1. The sequenced sample was blood. The clonotype comes from a human donor in good health. The CDR3 sequence is CASSTTWTGIDTQYF. In nucleotides, the CDR3 is TGTGCCAGTAGTACTACCTGGACAGGGATTGATACGCAGTATTTT.